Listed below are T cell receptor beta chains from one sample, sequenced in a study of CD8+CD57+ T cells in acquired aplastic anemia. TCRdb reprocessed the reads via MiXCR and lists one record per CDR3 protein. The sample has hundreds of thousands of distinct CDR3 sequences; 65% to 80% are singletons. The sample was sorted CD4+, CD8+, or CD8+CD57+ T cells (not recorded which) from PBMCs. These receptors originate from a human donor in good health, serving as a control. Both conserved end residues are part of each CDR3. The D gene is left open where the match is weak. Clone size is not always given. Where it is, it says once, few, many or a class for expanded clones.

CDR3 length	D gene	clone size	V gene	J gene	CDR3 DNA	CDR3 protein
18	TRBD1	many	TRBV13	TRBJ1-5	TGTGCCAGCAGCTTAGGGGGACAGAGGGGTTTCGGCAATCAGCCCCAGCATTTT	CASSLGGQRGFGNQPQHF
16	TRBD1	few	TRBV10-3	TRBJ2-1	TGTGCCATCAGTGACCTGGACAGGGATTCCTACAATGAGCAGTTCTTC	CAISDLDRDSYNEQFF
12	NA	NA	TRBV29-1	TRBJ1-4	TGCAGCGTACAAACAGCTTATGATAAGCTGTTTTTT	CSVQTAYDKLFF
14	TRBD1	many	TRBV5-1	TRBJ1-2	TGCGCCAGCAGCCTCGGGACAGGCGAATATGGCTACACCTTC	CASSLGTGEYGYTF
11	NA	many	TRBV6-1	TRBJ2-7	TGTGCCAGCAATCTCAAGGGCGAGCAGTACTTC	CASNLKGEQYF
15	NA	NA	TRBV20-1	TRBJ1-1	TGCAGTGCTAGGTCGCCAGAACGGGAGAACACTGAAGCTTTCTTT	CSARSPERENTEAFF
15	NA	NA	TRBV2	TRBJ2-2	TGTGCCAGCAGGGGGGCGGATGGTATCTCCTTTGGCCTTTTTTTT	CASRGADGISFGLFF
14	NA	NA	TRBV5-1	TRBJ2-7	TGCGCCAGCAGCCCGCCCCAACGGCTGGACGAGCAGTACTTC	CASSPPQRLDEQYF
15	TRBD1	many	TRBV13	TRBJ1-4	TGTGCCAGCAGCTTCCTGACAGGGACGAATGAAAAACTGTTTTTT	CASSFLTGTNEKLFF
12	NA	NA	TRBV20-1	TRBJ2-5	TGCAGTGGGGGACATGCGGAGGAGACGCAGTACTTC	CSGGHAEETQYF
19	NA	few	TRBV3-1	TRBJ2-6	TGTGCCAGCAGCCAGGATGCCCCGGGGGATAGCTCTGGGGCCAACGTCCTGACTTTC	CASSQDAPGDSSGANVLTF
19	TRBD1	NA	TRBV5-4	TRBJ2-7	TGTGCCAGCAGCCGCACCCGGCCCGGGACAGGGTATAGGAACTACGAGCAGTACTTC	CASSRTRPGTGYRNYEQYF
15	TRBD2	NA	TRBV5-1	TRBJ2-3	TGCGCCAGCAGAGAGCGGGGGGACAACACAGATACGCAGTATTTT	CASRERGDNTDTQYF
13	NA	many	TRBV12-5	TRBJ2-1	TGTGCTAGTGGTTTGATGTCTCTGGATGAGCAGTTCTTC	CASGLMSLDEQFF
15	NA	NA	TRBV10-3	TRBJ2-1	TGTGCCATCAGTACTACTAGCCCTTCCTACAATGAGCAGTTCTTC	CAISTTSPSYNEQFF
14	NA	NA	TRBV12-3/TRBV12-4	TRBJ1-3	TGTGCCAGCACCCGTCACGGGACGGGAAACACCATATATTTT	CASTRHGTGNTIYF
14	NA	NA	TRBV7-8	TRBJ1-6	TGTGCCAGCAGCGTCTACGAAGGAGGTTACCCGCTCCACTTT	CASSVYEGGYPLHF